These T cell receptor beta chains were read from a single sample in a study of control samples from healthy donors and cancer patients. Sequenced by immunoSEQ multiplex PCR; TCRdb stores in-frame clones only, minus some. The profile shows some 120,000 clones, 93% of them singletons. Sequencing input: blood. Source of these receptors: a man aged 25-45 years in good health. The CDR3 runs from the conserved cysteine through the conserved F or W. Fields, in order: D gene, J gene, V gene, clone size, CDR3 DNA, CDR3 protein. D genes are given only for firm matches. Size values are once, few and many counts, or a class for expanded clones, and some rows have none.

TRBD1	TRBJ1-1	TRBV4-1	.	TGCGCCAGCAGGCCACTCACAGGGGGACCGAACACTGAAGCTTTCTTT	CASRPLTGGPNTEAFF
.	TRBJ1-1	TRBV10-3	once	TGTGCCACCTCCAGGGCGGACACTGAAGCTTTCTTT	CATSRADTEAFF
.	TRBJ2-5	TRBV15	.	TGTGCCACCAGCAGAGATACGGGGCGAGAGACCCAGTACTTC	CATSRDTGRETQYF
.	TRBJ1-5	TRBV7-9	few	TGTGCCAGCAGCTTGGGGGCTGGGCAGCCCCAGCATTTT	CASSLGAGQPQHF
.	TRBJ1-1	TRBV4-1	.	TGCGCCAGCAGCCAAGAAAGGAGAATGAACACTGAAGCTTTCTTT	CASSQERRMNTEAFF
TRBD1	TRBJ1-5	TRBV2	.	TGTGCCAGCTCCCGAGGAACCACAGGGGGCGGTCAGCCCCAGCATTTT	CASSRGTTGGGQPQHF
.	TRBJ1-1	TRBV6-4	.	TGTGCCAGCAGTGACGGGGGGGAGGCCACTGAAGCTTTCTTT	CASSDGGEATEAFF
.	TRBJ1-1	TRBV7-9	once	TGTGCCAGCAGCTTAATAGTAGGGGTGAGGACTGAAGCTTTCTTT	CASSLIVGVRTEAFF
TRBD1	TRBJ2-2	TRBV7-9	.	TGTGCCAGCAGCTATCGGACAGGGTCTTTTGTGGGGGAGCTGTTTTTT	CASSYRTGSFVGELFF
.	TRBJ1-3	TRBV9	.	TGTGCCAGCAGCGCCGGGGACTCTGGAAACACCATATATTTT	CASSAGDSGNTIYF
.	TRBJ1-1	TRBV18	.	TGTGCCAGCTCACCCTCTTGGGTGAACACTGAAGCTTTCTTT	CASSPSWVNTEAFF
.	TRBJ2-5	TRBV5-1	.	TGCGCCAGCAGCGGCCGACTCGTTAACCAAGAGACCCAGTACTTC	CASSGRLVNQETQYF
TRBD2	TRBJ2-1	TRBV7-8	.	TGTGCCAGCAGGCCGGGACTAGCGGGCGGCTGGGGTGTAAACAATGAGCAGTTCTTC	CASRPGLAGGWGVNNEQFF
TRBD1	TRBJ1-5	TRBV2	once	TGTGCCAGCAGTGGGACAGGGGGTCAGCCCCAGCATTTT	CASSGTGGQPQHF
.	TRBJ1-1	TRBV5-5	.	TGTGCCAGCAGCTTGGTGAGGGCTAGCATGAACACTGAAGCTTTCTTT	CASSLVRASMNTEAFF
.	TRBJ1-1	TRBV19	.	TGTGCCAGCCGGGGTGTCAGGGGCGCCAACACTGAAGCTTTCTTT	CASRGVRGANTEAFF
.	TRBJ1-1	TRBV12-5	.	TGTGCTAGTGGTTTTATGGGGGCTGAAGCTTTCTTT	CASGFMGAEAFF
.	TRBJ1-2	TRBV30	.	TGTGCCTGGAGTGTACAGGGACATTCTAACTATGGCTACACCTTC	CAWSVQGHSNYGYTF
.	TRBJ1-1	TRBV21-1	.	TGTGCCATTCGGGACAGGGCTTTCTTT	CAIRDRAFF
.	TRBJ2-3	TRBV20-1	.	TGCAGTGCTGCGAATGAGGATACGCAGTATTTT	CSAANEDTQYF
TRBD1	TRBJ2-2	TRBV11-2	.	TGTGCCAGCAGACTTCGGGGGACAGGGGTCTCACCGAACACCGGGGAGCTGTTTTTT	CASRLRGTGVSPNTGELFF
.	TRBJ2-1	TRBV28	.	TGTGCCAGCAGTTCGACAAGGGGGGCTATGTTCTTC	CASSSTRGAMFF
TRBD2	TRBJ2-2	TRBV6-8	.	TGTGCCAGCAGTCCGATACTAGCGGGGGGAGTCGGCGGGGAGCTGTTTTTT	CASSPILAGGVGGELFF
.	TRBJ2-4	TRBV3-1/TRBV3-2	.	TGTGCCAGCAGCCAAGGGGACGCAGCCAAAAACATTCAGTACTTC	CASSQGDAAKNIQYF
.	TRBJ1-5	TRBV7-2	.	TGTGCCAGCAGCGTTTGGACTGAATTGAATCAGCCCCAGCATTTT	CASSVWTELNQPQHF
.	TRBJ1-5	TRBV28	.	TGTGCCAGCAGTCGTCAGGGCAATCAGCCCCAGCATTTT	CASSRQGNQPQHF
TRBD1	TRBJ1-5	TRBV18	.	TGTGCCAGCTCACCGAGAGGGGACAGGGGCGGCAATCAGCCCCAGCATTTT	CASSPRGDRGGNQPQHF
.	TRBJ1-6	TRBV28	.	TGTGCCAGCCTGTCTCCCGTCTCCTATAATTCACCCCTCCACTTT	CASLSPVSYNSPLHF
.	TRBJ1-4	TRBV3-1/TRBV3-2	.	TGTGCCAGCAGCCAAGTTGGGGGGGTAGGAGAAAAACTGTTTTTT	CASSQVGGVGEKLFF
.	TRBJ1-4	TRBV5-1	.	TGCGCCAGCAGGGGGGGGAATGAAAAACTGTTTTTT	CASRGGNEKLFF
TRBD1	TRBJ2-3	TRBV2	.	TGTGCCAGCAGAAGGACAGGAATGGTAGATACGCAGTATTTT	CASRRTGMVDTQYF
.	TRBJ1-2	TRBV11-2	once	TGTGCCAGCAGCTTAGACGGCGCTACCTCTTATGGCTACACCTTC	CASSLDGATSYGYTF
.	TRBJ2-7	TRBV4-1	.	TGCGCCAGCAGCCAAGGTTGGAGGGGGACGCACTACGAGCAGTACTTC	CASSQGWRGTHYEQYF
.	TRBJ1-5	TRBV6-5	.	TGTGCCGCTCATGGGGGGCGCCCCCACCAGCCCCAGCATTTT	CAAHGGRPHQPQHF
TRBD2	TRBJ2-1	TRBV7-3	.	TGTGCCAGCAGCACTAGCGGGGGCTACAATGAGCAGTTCTTC	CASSTSGGYNEQFF
.	TRBJ2-5	TRBV30	.	TGTGCCTGGACCCTCGGGACGGGAGACCAGTACTTC	CAWTLGTGDQYF
.	TRBJ1-2	TRBV2	.	TGTGCCAGCACCCCGAATGACAGGAACTATGGCTACACCTTC	CASTPNDRNYGYTF
.	TRBJ2-4	TRBV7-2	.	TGTGCCAGCAGCCGCCCCCAGGATCTAGCCAAAAACATTCAGTACTTC	CASSRPQDLAKNIQYF
TRBD2	TRBJ2-1	TRBV9	.	TGTGCCAGCAGCGTAGAGGGCGGGGGGGCCGGTACCTATGAGCAGTTCTTC	CASSVEGGGAGTYEQFF
.	TRBJ1-2	TRBV12-5	.	TGTGCTAGTGGTTTGTATACATATGGCTACACCTTC	CASGLYTYGYTF
.	TRBJ1-1	TRBV19	.	TGTGCCAGTAGTATAGTGGACCAAGCTTTCTTT	CASSIVDQAFF
.	TRBJ1-1	TRBV11-2	.	TGTGCCAGCAGCTTAATCAGGGCCCCTGAAGCTTTCTTT	CASSLIRAPEAFF
TRBD2	TRBJ2-3	TRBV7-9	.	TGTGCCAGCGTTACAAAGCGGGGGGGCACAGATACGCAGTATTTT	CASVTKRGGTDTQYF
.	TRBJ2-2	TRBV12-3/TRBV12-4	once	TGTGCCAGCAGCGTTAGCACCGGGGAGCTGTTTTTT	CASSVSTGELFF
TRBD1	TRBJ2-7	TRBV18	.	TGTGCCAGCTCACAACGACCACCGGGACAGGGGGCCGATTGGGTCTACGAGCAGTACTTC	CASSQRPPGQGADWVYEQYF
.	TRBJ2-7	TRBV6-2/TRBV6-3	.	TGTGCCAGCAGCCCCTCGAGGCGCGGTCACGAGCAGTACTTC	CASSPSRRGHEQYF
.	TRBJ2-7	TRBV29-1	.	TGCAGCGTACGCGTACTTTCCTACGAGCAGTACTTC	CSVRVLSYEQYF
.	TRBJ1-6	TRBV15	once	TGTGCCACCGGGAGCAACTCCTTTAATTCACCCCTCCACTTT	CATGSNSFNSPLHF
TRBD1	TRBJ1-6	TRBV27	.	TGTGCCAGCAGTTTCCAAAACAGGGGGCGCTTCAATAATTCACCCCTCCACTTT	CASSFQNRGRFNNSPLHF
.	TRBJ1-1	TRBV4-2	.	TGTGCCAGCAGCCAAGAATTTACTGAAGCTTTCTTT	CASSQEFTEAFF
TRBD1	TRBJ1-5	TRBV28	.	TGTGCCAGCAGCTATAGTCCGGGACAGGGGGGGAATCAGCCCCAGCATTTT	CASSYSPGQGGNQPQHF
.	TRBJ1-1	TRBV6-5	.	TGTGCCAGCAGTTACCGTCGGCCCATGAACACTGAAGCTTTCTTT	CASSYRRPMNTEAFF
.	TRBJ1-1	TRBV28	.	TGTGCCAGCAGTTTGGGAGCTAGATCGAACACTGAAGCTTTCTTT	CASSLGARSNTEAFF